This T cell receptor beta chain came from a study of human T cells and chemical hapten exposure. Study information: From small differences in pooled library volume came most of the variation in per-sample TCR yields.

Total RNA was isolated from whole blood that had not been fractionated. Study-wide points: With regard to DPC sensitization, TCRs above 1 in 1000 frequency did not change.

The library tagged each cDNA molecule with unique molecular identifiers. Under the authors' procedure: Per-sample TCR counts ranged from roughly 20,000 to 700,000, median about 100,000. MiXCR was run by TCRdb on the 5' RACE reads, yielding one entry per CDR3 protein. The authors' filters were not applied to this entry. The sample holds approximately 140,000 distinct CDR3 sequences, 4.1% seen once. CDR1 DFQATT and CDR2 SNEGSKA come from the germline V gene (reference sequence). CDR3 size: 14 residues. With V trimmed by 6 bases and J by 10 bases, 12 bases remained unmatched. A few counts support this clonotype. What it recognizes is unknown.

This sequence was found in a female donor in good health. This chain connects TRBV20-1 to TRBJ1-4, with 9 bases lining up with TRBD1. Here the CDR3 reads CSATGQGSKGKLFF. The CDR3 DNA is TGCAGTGCAACGGGACAGGGTAGTAAGGGAAAACTGTTTTTT.